Following are 32 T cell receptor beta chains from one sample sequenced in a study of T cell repertoires in ileal Crohn's disease. Sequenced by immunoSEQ multiplex PCR; TCRdb stores in-frame clones only, minus some. This table has about 4,900 clones, 80% to 90% appearing once. Sequencing input: ileal tissue. These receptors were collected from an adult with Crohn's disease.

The gene calls are TRBV12-5 and TRBJ2-2; TRBD1 might be the D (6 bases). The CDR3 spans 17 residues. The V gene lost 0 bases and the J gene lost 1 base, with 12 bases spanning the gap. Looked up from germline, CDR1 is LGHNT and CDR2 is FRNRAP. The CDR3 sequence: CASGLVLGTQNTGELFF. In nucleotides, the CDR3 is TGTGCTAGTGGTTTGGTACTCGGGACACAGAACACCGGGGAGCTGTTTTTT.

For this clone: This specimen includes other DNA sequences encoding the same CDR3. Here the CDR3 reads CASSPRSSGQGTDTQYF. Here the CDR3 DNA reads TGCGCCAGCAGTCCGCGCTCCTCCGGACAAGGCACAGATACGCAGTATTTT. This chain connects TRBV4-1 to TRBJ2-3, with D perhaps matching TRBD1 (5 bases). The CDR3 consists of 17 residues. V lost 6 bases and J 1 base, leaving 20 bases between the germline ends. Germline CDR1 is MGHRA and CDR2 is YSYEKL.

The gene calls are TRBV2 and TRBJ2-1; 10 bases fit TRBD2. Germline V gene sequence: CDR1 SNHLY, CDR2 FYNNEI. The CDR3 is 14 amino acids. V lost 9 bases to trimming and J lost 7 bases; unmatched junction nucleotides: 9. Here the CDR3 reads CASRGTAGGNEQFF. CDR3 DNA sequence: TGTGCCAGTCGGGGGACAGCGGGGGGGAATGAGCAGTTCTTC. Complete variable domain (other parts from reference TRBV2 and TRBJ2-1): EPEVTQTPSHQVTQMGQEVILRCVPISNHLYFYWYRQILGQKVEFLVSFYNNEISEKSEIFDDQFSVERPDGSNFTLKIRSTKLEDSAMYFCASRGTAGGNEQFFGPGTRLTVL.

Note on this clone: The junction departs from germline at one end; a sequencing error may be responsible. The chain couples TRBV7-7 to TRBJ2-3; 8 bases are a match to TRBD2. This CDR3 spans 15 amino acids. Germline values: CDR1 SSHAT, CDR2 FNYEAQ (reference sequence). The CDR3: CASSRTGLAVDTQYF. DNA of the CDR3: TGTGCTAGCAGCAGAACAGGACTAGCTGTAGATACGCAGTATTTT.

V and J are TRBV5-1 and TRBJ2-3; TRBD2 agrees at 7 bases. Germline V gene lookup returns CDR1 SGHRS and CDR2 YFSETQ. Trimming at V came to 0 bases and at J to 2 bases, leaving 3 bases not matched to a gene. This CDR3 is 15 amino acids long. The CDR3, as DNA: TGCGCCAGCAGCTTGGCTAGCGGCTACACAGATACGCAGTATTTT. Translated, it gives CASSLASGYTDTQYF. Based on the CDR3 plus reference TRBV5-1 and TRBJ2-3, the full variable domain is KAGVTQTPRYLIKTRGQQVTLSCSPISGHRSVSWYQQTPGQGLQFLFEYFSETQRNKGNFPGRFSGRQFSNSRSEMNVSTLELGDSALYLCASSLASGYTDTQYFGPGTRLTVL.

This clone has just a few counts. Other DNA sequences in this specimen translate into the identical CDR3. CDR3 sequence: CASSGDSSYEQYF. CDR3 coding DNA: TGCGCCAGCAGCGGGGACAGTTCCTACGAGCAGTACTTC. The chain combines TRBV5-1 with TRBJ2-7; 7 bases line up with TRBD1. Trimming at V came to 4 bases and at J to 1 base, leaving 2 bases not matched to a gene. CDR3 length: 13 amino acids. Germline V gene sequence: CDR1 SGHRS, CDR2 YFSETQ.

V and J are TRBV7-2 and TRBJ1-1; 9 bases line up with TRBD1. The junction had 10 bases not matched to a gene; V was cut back by 0 bases and J by 11 bases. The CDR3 consists of 15 residues. Looked up from germline, CDR1 is SGHTA and CDR2 is FQGNSA. Here the CDR3 reads CASSLADRGVRRAFF. As DNA, the CDR3 is TGTGCCAGCAGCTTAGCGGACAGGGGCGTTAGGCGGGCTTTCTTT.

The chain is built from TRBV6-5 and TRBJ1-1; TRBD1 might be the D (5 bases). Between the trimmed V and J ends, which lost 6 bases and 5 bases, there was a span of 13 bases. The CDR3 extends over 13 amino acids. The germline V gene encodes CDR1 MNHEY and CDR2 SVGAGI. This chain's CDR3 is CASSRREGTEAFF. Written as DNA, the CDR3 is TGTGCCAGCAGCCGGCGGGAGGGGACTGAAGCTTTCTTT.

The chain combines TRBV9 with TRBJ2-6, with D possibly matching TRBD2 (7 bases). The germline V and J ends were trimmed by 6 bases and 2 bases, with 9 bases remaining between them. Germline CDR1 SGDLS, CDR2 YYNGEE. The CDR3 runs 14 residues. The CDR3 region is CASKGGAGANVLTF. In DNA, the CDR3 is TGTGCCAGCAAGGGGGGGGCTGGGGCCAACGTCCTGACTTTC. The full variable domain, in which reference TRBV9 and TRBJ2-6 provide the parts outside the CDR3, is DSGVTQTPKHLITATGQRVTLRCSPRSGDLSVYWYQQSLDQGLQFLIQYYNGEERAKGNILERFSAQQFPDLHSELNLSSLELGDSALYFCASKGGAGANVLTFGAGSRLTVL.

The V gene is TRBV29-1, the J gene TRBJ1-4, with 7 bases lining up with TRBD1. CDR3 size: 11 residues. Germline V gives CDR1 SQVTM, CDR2 ANQGSEA. V was clipped by 6 bases and J by 8 bases; unmatched bases: 3. DNA for the CDR3: TGCAGCGTGACGGGACAGGAAAAACTGTTTTTT. Residues: CSVTGQEKLFF.

CDR3 sequence (DNA): TGTGCCAGCTCCCGAGGGGGGGAAGAGACCCAGTACTTC. As protein: CASSRGGEETQYF. The J gene is TRBJ2-5, the V gene TRBV7-2; the D gene is possibly TRBD2 (7 bases). Germline values: CDR1 SGHTA, CDR2 FQGNSA. The CDR3 extends over 13 amino acids. The V gene lost 8 bases and the J gene lost 3 bases, with 13 bases spanning the gap.

The chain employs TRBV4-1 and TRBJ2-7; 8 bases map to TRBD1. Germline V lookup: CDR1 MGHRA, CDR2 YSYEKL. Unmatched junction bases numbered 11, after V lost 0 bases and J lost 7 bases. The length of the CDR3 is 16 residues. The CDR3 loop is CASSQDQGQGRWEQYF. The DNA for the CDR3 is TGCGCCAGCAGCCAAGATCAAGGACAGGGACGTTGGGAGCAGTACTTC.

The chain is built from TRBV30 and TRBJ1-1; 8 bases agree with TRBD1. With 0 bases clipped from V and 0 bases from J, the junction kept 0 bases outside the gene matches. The length of the CDR3 is 14 residues. CDR1 is GTSNPN, CDR2 SVGIG, per germline (reference sequence). In DNA form, the CDR3 reads TGTGCCTGGAGTGTCAGGGGGCTGAACACTGAAGCTTTCTTT. Translated: CAWSVRGLNTEAFF.

This chain connects TRBV2 to TRBJ1-6; a possible D gene is TRBD1 (6 bases). Looked up from germline, CDR1 is SNHLY and CDR2 is FYNNEI. This CDR3 comprises 17 residues. The V end lost 5 bases, the J end lost 6 bases, and 20 bases lay between the germline ends. CDR3 DNA sequence: TGTGCCAGCAGTCTTAAGCGCAGGGGTATAGGTAATTCACCCCTCCACTTT. It encodes CASSLKRRGIGNSPLHF.

The chain uses TRBV4-1 and TRBJ1-6, with D perhaps TRBD1 (5 bases). This CDR3 is built from 18 residues. From germline, CDR1 is MGHRA and CDR2 YSYEKL. The germline V and J ends were trimmed by 1 base and 6 bases, with 19 bases remaining between them. DNA for the CDR3: TGCGCCAGCAGCCAAGGGGGATTTGGGGGGTCTCCTAATTCACCCCTCCACTTT. Protein: CASSQGGFGGSPNSPLHF.

The V and J genes are TRBV5-6 and TRBJ2-7; possible D gene TRBD2, 8 bases. This CDR3 spans 17 amino acids. V was cut by 2 bases and J by 5 bases, with 23 bases left in between. From germline, CDR1 is SGHDT and CDR2 YYEEEE. The chain's CDR3 is CASSFTFRGYGRDEQYF. DNA for the CDR3: TGTGCCAGCAGCTTTACATTCAGGGGGTACGGGAGGGACGAGCAGTACTTC.

The chain couples TRBV7-3 to TRBJ1-1; a weak D match, TRBD1 (5 bases). Trimming shortened V by 0 bases and J by 3 bases, and 11 bases separated the two germline ends. The CDR3 length is 15 residues. Germline assignment: CDR1 SGHTA and CDR2 FQGTGA. The CDR3 loop is CASSLTGTVDTEAFF. The CDR3 DNA reads as TGTGCCAGCAGCTTAACAGGGACTGTGGACACTGAAGCTTTCTTT.

This sequence joins TRBV9 and TRBJ2-7, with a weak D call TRBD2 (6 bases). Germline CDR1 is SGDLS and CDR2 is YYNGEE. V gave up 2 bases and J gave up 11 bases, with 17 bases separating them. The CDR3 contains 13 residues. CDR3 region: CASSVGGDSTKYF. The CDR3 DNA follows: TGTGCCAGCAGCGTCGGAGGGGATTCGACGAAGTACTTC.

The rearrangement links TRBV28 to TRBJ1-1; 7 bases map to TRBD1. The V and J ends lost 6 bases and 1 base, in that order; junction bases with no gene match: 5. The CDR3 has 14 residues. CDR1 is MDHEN and CDR2 is SYDVKM in the germline V gene. CDR3 residues: CASSSGTANTEAFF. The CDR3 region has the DNA TGTGCCAGCAGCTCCGGGACAGCGAACACTGAAGCTTTCTTT.

There are a few counts of this clone. The chain carries TRBV6-1 and TRBJ2-2, with 7 bases identical to TRBD1. V gave up 6 bases and J gave up 5 bases; unmatched junction bases: 0. The CDR3 is 12 residues long. Germline V gene data show CDR1 as MNHNS and CDR2 as SASEGT. CDR3 sequence (DNA): TGTGCCAGCAGACAGGGGACCGGGGAGCTGTTTTTT. Translation: CASRQGTGELFF.

Turning to this clone: The sample carries other DNA sequences with the same CDR3. This chain uses TRBV10-3 with TRBJ2-3; 12 bases match TRBD2. The CDR3 covers 16 residues. Trimming cost V 2 bases and J 0 bases; bases outside gene matches: 0. Germline CDR1 ENHRY, CDR2 SYGVKD. The DNA of the CDR3 is TGTGCCATCAGTGAGGGACTAGCGGGAAGCACAGATACGCAGTATTTT. Translation: CAISEGLAGSTDTQYF.

V gene TRBV19 combines with J gene TRBJ1-3, with 8 bases that match TRBD1. The germline gives CDR1 LNHDA, CDR2 SQIVND (reference sequence). The J segment lost 4 bases and the V segment lost 3 bases, leaving 11 bases of the junction unmatched. The length of the CDR3 is 17 residues. This CDR3 is CASSMGDRLFLGNTIYF. In nucleotides, the CDR3 is TGTGCCAGTAGTATGGGGGACAGGCTCTTCCTGGGAAACACCATATATTTT. The full variable domain, in which reference TRBV19 and TRBJ1-3 provide the parts outside the CDR3, is DGGITQSPKYLFRKEGQNVTLSCEQNLNHDAMYWYRQDPGQGLRLIYYSQIVNDFQKGDIAEGYSVSREKKESFPLTVTSAQKNPTAFYLCASSMGDRLFLGNTIYFGEGSWLTVV.

This chain links TRBV6-1 with TRBJ1-1, with D possibly matching TRBD1 (6 bases). Germline V gives CDR1 MNHNS, CDR2 SASEGT. This CDR3 comprises 15 residues. V lost 2 bases and J 4 bases, leaving 14 bases between the germline ends. CDR3 in amino acids: CASSETQGGGTEAFF. The CDR3 coding sequence is TGTGCCAGCAGTGAAACGCAGGGAGGGGGCACTGAAGCTTTCTTT.

The chain uses TRBV11-1 and TRBJ2-7, with D perhaps TRBD2 (6 bases). V dropped 5 bases and J dropped 4 bases, with 15 bases sitting between them. CDR3 length equals 14 residues. Per germline, CDR1 SGHAT and CDR2 FQDESV (reference sequence). The CDR3 sequence: CASSPGGAEYEQYF. The CDR3, as DNA: TGTGCCAGCAGCCCCGGGGGAGCGGAGTACGAGCAGTACTTC.

The J gene is TRBJ1-6, the V gene TRBV30; the match to TRBD1 covers 7 bases. CDR3 length: 15 residues. Germline V CDR1 and CDR2: GTSNPN, SVGIG (reference sequence). Unmatched junction bases numbered 9, after V lost 0 bases and J lost 10 bases. CDR3 nucleotide sequence: TGTGCCTGGAGTGTTTGGGGCAGGGGGAGATCACCCCTCCACTTT. It specifies CAWSVWGRGRSPLHF.

This chain links TRBV29-1 with TRBJ2-5; TRBD2 matches 14 bases. Germline V lookup: CDR1 SQVTM, CDR2 ANQGSEA. Trimming at V came to 4 bases and at J to 3 bases, leaving 1 base not matched to a gene. The CDR3 is 14 residues long. Here the CDR3 reads CSVGGLAGEETQYF. CDR3 DNA: TGCAGCGTTGGGGGACTAGCGGGAGAAGAGACCCAGTACTTC.

The chain joins TRBV6-5 to TRBJ2-5, with 7 bases lining up with TRBD2. Germline V gene data show CDR1 as MNHEY and CDR2 as SVGAGI. The CDR3 has 14 amino acids. The V and J ends lost 2 bases and 3 bases, in that order; junction bases with no gene match: 3. The CDR3 sequence is CASSYPGTKETQYF. The CDR3 nucleotides read TGTGCCAGCAGTTACCCCGGGACTAAAGAGACCCAGTACTTC.

V gene TRBV7-9 combines with J gene TRBJ1-2, with TRBD1 matching over 8 bases. Unmatched junction bases numbered 12, after V lost 1 base and J lost 5 bases. The CDR3 has 17 residues. Germline V lookup: CDR1 SEHNR, CDR2 FQNEAQ (reference sequence). The CDR3 reads CASSLGGGQGGVYGYTF. The CDR3 DNA follows: TGTGCCAGCAGCTTAGGTGGCGGACAGGGAGGAGTTTATGGCTACACCTTC. The full variable domain, in which reference TRBV7-9 and TRBJ1-2 provide the parts outside the CDR3, is DTGVSQNPRHKITKRGQNVTFRCDPISEHNRLYWYRQTLGQGPEFLTYFQNEAQLEKSRLLSDRFSAERPKGSFSTLEIQRTEQGDSAMYLCASSLGGGQGGVYGYTFGSGTRLTVV.

The chain links TRBV30 to TRBJ2-7; D is ambiguous. Trimming took 0 bases from V and 6 from J, leaving 6 bases between them. Per the germline V gene, CDR1 is GTSNPN and CDR2 is SVGIG (reference sequence). The CDR3 is 11 residues long. The CDR3 region is CAWSVQVEQYF. In DNA form, the CDR3 reads TGTGCCTGGAGTGTGCAGGTCGAGCAGTACTTC.

This clone has just one count. V is TRBV7-6 and J is TRBJ2-5; 11 nucleotides match TRBD2. Germline values: CDR1 SGHVS, CDR2 FNYEAQ. J gave up 1 base and V 1 base, and 2 bases lay outside the gene matches. The CDR3 runs to 16 residues. In nucleotides, the CDR3 is TGTGCCAGCAGCTTAGGGCTAGCGGGGGGCCAAGAGACCCAGTACTTC. This translates into CASSLGLAGGQETQYF.

The rearrangement joins TRBV19 to TRBJ2-7; D is perhaps TRBD1 (5 bases). The V end lost 3 bases, the J end lost 0 bases, and 12 bases lay between the germline ends. Germline CDR1 reads LNHDA; CDR2 reads SQIVND (reference sequence). The CDR3 runs to 15 residues. The CDR3 DNA reads TGTGCCAGTAGTATCGGCGACAGCTCCTCCTACGAGCAGTACTTC. It codes for CASSIGDSSSYEQYF. The variable domain in full, completed from reference TRBV19 and TRBJ2-7, reads DGGITQSPKYLFRKEGQNVTLSCEQNLNHDAMYWYRQDPGQGLRLIYYSQIVNDFQKGDIAEGYSVSREKKESFPLTVTSAQKNPTAFYLCASSIGDSSSYEQYFGPGTRLTVT.

The V gene is TRBV19, the J gene TRBJ1-1; 8 nucleotides line up with TRBD1. V dropped 5 bases and J dropped 3; count of bases not matched to a gene: 8. This CDR3 region has 15 residues. Germline assignment: CDR1 LNHDA and CDR2 SQIVND (reference sequence). The CDR3 DNA sequence: TGTGCCAGTAGTCCCAAGGGGACAGGTTACACTGAAGCTTTCTTT. Translation gives CASSPKGTGYTEAFF. Looking up the rest from reference TRBV19 and TRBJ1-1 gives the full variable domain: DGGITQSPKYLFRKEGQNVTLSCEQNLNHDAMYWYRQDPGQGLRLIYYSQIVNDFQKGDIAEGYSVSREKKESFPLTVTSAQKNPTAFYLCASSPKGTGYTEAFFGQGTRLTVV.